The following is a T cell receptor beta chain sequence with its context. It lacks a known antigen. Qualities for individual bases were not recorded, and no much larger clone is one base off. Libraries came from the immunoSEQ multiplex PCR assay. Here the immuneACCESS table is served through TCRdb, limited to in-frame sequences with V and J called. Missing clones are a known gap in these copies; in checked studies unresolved V genes cover under half, and the rest lacks a known reason. The sample has about 25,000 clones on record, roughly 86% of them singletons. Of the sample, roughly an eighth falls within the top ten clones. This specimen comes from a study of T cell changes during pregnancy in multiple sclerosis (dated 2019 in TCRdb). About the full investigation: The study examined how the T cell repertoire changed over the course of pregnancy in women with multiple sclerosis.

Based on the germline V gene (reference sequence), the CDR1 and CDR2 sequences are SGHKS and YYEKEE. The CDR3, from cysteine to phenylalanine, totals 15 residues. CDR3 DNA is the only sequence kept; it has 45 bases, read in frame from the first base. V was cut back by 5 bases and J by 4 bases, leaving a gap of 18 bases between them. The TCR originated in a female donor in good health, enrolled as a control in a pregnancy study. The specimen comprised CD8+ T cells from peripheral blood mononuclear cells, sampled in the first trimester of pregnancy. Recombination connected TRBV5-5 to TRBJ1-2; no D segment can be confidently identified. In nucleotides, the sequence is TGTGCCAGCAGTTTGCATAGGGAGCCTCTCTATGGCTACACCTTC. It is translated as CASSLHREPLYGYTF. Reference TRBV5-5 and TRBJ1-2 proteins supply the regions before and after the CDR3; the full variable domain is: DAGVTQSPTHLIKTRGQQVTLRCSPISGHKSVSWYQQVLGQGPQFIFQYYEKEERGRGNFPDRFSARQFPNYSSELNVNALLLGDSALYLCASSLHREPLYGYTFGSGTRLTVV.